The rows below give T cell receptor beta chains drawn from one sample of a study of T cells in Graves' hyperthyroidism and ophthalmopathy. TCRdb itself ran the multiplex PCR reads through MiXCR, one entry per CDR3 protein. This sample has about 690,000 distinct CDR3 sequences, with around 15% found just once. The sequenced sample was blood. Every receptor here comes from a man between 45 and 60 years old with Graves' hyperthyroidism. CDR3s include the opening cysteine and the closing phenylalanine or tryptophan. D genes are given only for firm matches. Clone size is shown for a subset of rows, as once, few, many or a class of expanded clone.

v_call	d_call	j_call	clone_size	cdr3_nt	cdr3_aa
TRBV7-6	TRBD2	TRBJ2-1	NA	TGTGCCAGCAGCTTAGGACTAGCGGGAGGGCATGAGCAGTGCTTC	CASSLGLAGGHEQCF
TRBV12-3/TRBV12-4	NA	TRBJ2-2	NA	TGTGCCAGCAGTTTAGCGCGGCTGAAAGAAGGGACCGGGGAGCTGTTTTTT	CASSLARLKEGTGELFF
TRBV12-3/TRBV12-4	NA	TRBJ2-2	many	TGTGCCAGCAGTTTCAGCGACTTCGGGGAGCTGTTTTTT	CASSFSDFGELFF
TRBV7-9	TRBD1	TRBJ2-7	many	TGTGCCAGCAGCTTATACAGGGGAAGAGAAAGGAGTACCCACGAGCAGTACTTC	CASSLYRGRERSTHEQYF
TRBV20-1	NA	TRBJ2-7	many	TGCAGTGCTAGACGCCTTTCCTTTACGGAGGTCTCCTACGAGCAGTACTTC	CSARRLSFTEVSYEQYF
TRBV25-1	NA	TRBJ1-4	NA	TGTGCCAGCAGTGATACCGGGACGGCGAATGAAAAACTGTTTTTT	CASSDTGTANEKLFF
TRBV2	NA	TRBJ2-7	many	TGTGCCAGCAGTGCCCGCTCCTACGAGCAGTACTTC	CASSARSYEQYF
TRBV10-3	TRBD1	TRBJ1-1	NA	TGTGCCATCAGTGCGGGACAGAAGAACACTGAAGCTTTCTTT	CAISAGQKNTEAFF
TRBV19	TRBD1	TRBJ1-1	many	TGTGCCAGTAGAGGACAGGGGCCCAAGGGAGCTTTCTTT	CASRGQGPKGAFF
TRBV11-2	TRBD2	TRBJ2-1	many	TGTGCCAGCAGCTTACCCTTTCGACTAGCGGGAGAGCACAATGAGCAGTTCTTC	CASSLPFRLAGEHNEQFF
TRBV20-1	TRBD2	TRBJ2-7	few	TGCAGTGCTAGATTCCTGATGGTAGCGGGGGGTTACGAGCAGTACTTC	CSARFLMVAGGYEQYF
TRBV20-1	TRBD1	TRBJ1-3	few	TGCAGTGCCCCTGGGACAGACTCCCCCCACGCCTCTGGAAACACCATATATTTT	CSAPGTDSPHASGNTIYF
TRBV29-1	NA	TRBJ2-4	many	TGCAGCGTTGCCATGCGGGGACAAATCGCCATTCAGTACTTC	CSVAMRGQIAIQYF
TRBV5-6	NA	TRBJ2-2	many	TGTGCCAGCAGCTTGAGAAGACGCAACACCGGGGAGCTGTTTTTT	CASSLRRRNTGELFF
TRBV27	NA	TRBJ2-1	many	TGTGCCAGCAGTTCGTTCCGGCCCGGGGCCAAATGGACTTACAATGAGCAGTTCTTC	CASSSFRPGAKWTYNEQFF
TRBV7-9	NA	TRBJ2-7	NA	TGTGCCAGCAGTAAGGCCCTCTACGAGCAGTACTTC	CASSKALYEQYF
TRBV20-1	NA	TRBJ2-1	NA	TGCAGTGCTAGAGATTCACGTTACAATGAGCAGTTCTTC	CSARDSRYNEQFF
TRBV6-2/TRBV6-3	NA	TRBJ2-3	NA	TGTGCCAGCAGTTATTATCCCGGGGGAGATACGCAGTATTTT	CASSYYPGGDTQYF
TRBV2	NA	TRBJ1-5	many	TGTGCCAGCAACGGCAGGGGTTTCGAGGGCAATCAGCCCCAGCATTTT	CASNGRGFEGNQPQHF
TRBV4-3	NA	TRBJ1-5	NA	TGCGCCAGCAGCCAGGACCGGGACATCCCTCACCAGCCCCAGCATTTT	CASSQDRDIPHQPQHF
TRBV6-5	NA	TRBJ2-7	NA	TGTGCCAGCAGTTACGTTCCGGGGGCCACCTACGAGCAGTACTTC	CASSYVPGATYEQYF
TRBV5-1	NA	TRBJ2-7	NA	TGCGCCAGCAGCTCGGGCCCCGCGGGACTCTACGAGCAGTACTTC	CASSSGPAGLYEQYF
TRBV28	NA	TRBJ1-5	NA	TGTGCCAGCAGTTTTATTGGAGTCCGTATCGAGGAGCCCCAGCATTTT	CASSFIGVRIEEPQHF
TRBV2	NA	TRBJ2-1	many	TGTGCCAGCACGGGGGAGGTAGTCTACAATGAGCAGTTCTTC	CASTGEVVYNEQFF
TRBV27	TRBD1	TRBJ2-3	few	TGTGCCAGCAGTAAAAGGACAGGGGGCTTTTCAGATACGCAGTATTTT	CASSKRTGGFSDTQYF
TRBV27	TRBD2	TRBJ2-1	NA	TGTGCCAGCAGTTTAGGGAGCGGGAGATACTACAATGAGCAGTTCTTC	CASSLGSGRYYNEQFF
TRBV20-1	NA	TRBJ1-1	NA	TGCAGTGCTTCGCAAGGAAACACTGAAGCTTTCTTT	CSASQGNTEAFF
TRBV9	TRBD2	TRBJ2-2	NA	TGTGCCAGCAGCGTCCCGGGGGGGCGCACCGGGGAGCTGTTTTTT	CASSVPGGRTGELFF
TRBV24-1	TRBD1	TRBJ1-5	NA	TGTGCCACCAGTGATCCGACAGGGGATAGCAATCAGCCCCAGCATTTT	CATSDPTGDSNQPQHF
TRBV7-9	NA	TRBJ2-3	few	TGTGCCAGCAGCTCAGACATCGAAGATACGCAGTATTTT	CASSSDIEDTQYF
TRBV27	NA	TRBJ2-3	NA	TGTGCCAGCAGTTTATCGACCCTCCTTGGGGAGGACACAGATACGCAGTATTTT	CASSLSTLLGEDTDTQYF
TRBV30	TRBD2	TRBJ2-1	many	TGTGCCTGGAGTACGGGACTAGCGGGAGCGTGGTACAATGAGCAGTTCTTC	CAWSTGLAGAWYNEQFF
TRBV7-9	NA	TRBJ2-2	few	TGTGCGGCCCTAGGACTCCTTGGGACCGGGGAGCTGTTTTTT	CAALGLLGTGELFF
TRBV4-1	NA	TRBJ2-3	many	TGCGCCAGCAGAAAGAGGTCAGGGACAGATACGCAGTATTTT	CASRKRSGTDTQYF
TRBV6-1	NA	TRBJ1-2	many	TGTGCCAGCAGTGACCAGAACAGTGGCTACACCTTC	CASSDQNSGYTF
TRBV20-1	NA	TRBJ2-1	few	TGCAGTGCTAGAGACCCTATAGTGGGAAATGAGCAGTTCTTC	CSARDPIVGNEQFF
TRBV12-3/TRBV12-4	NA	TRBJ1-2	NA	TGTGCCAGCAGTATAGGGTATGGCTACACCTTC	CASSIGYGYTF
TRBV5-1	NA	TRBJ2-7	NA	TGCGCCAGCAGCTTGTTGGGGTACTACGAGCAGTACTTC	CASSLLGYYEQYF
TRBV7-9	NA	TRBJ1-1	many	TGTGCCAGCAGCCTTTTATCGGGACGTATGAACACTGAAGCTTTCTTT	CASSLLSGRMNTEAFF
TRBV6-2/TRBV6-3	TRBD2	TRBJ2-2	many	TGTGCCAGCAGTTACGAAGAGGATAGCGGGAGAATGGACACCGGGGAGCTGTTTTTT	CASSYEEDSGRMDTGELFF
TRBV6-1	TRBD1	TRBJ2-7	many	TGTGCCAGCATCATTGGACAGGGGGCTGGCGAGCAGTACTTC	CASIIGQGAGEQYF
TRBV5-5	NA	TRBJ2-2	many	TGTGCCAGCAGCATGGGTATGGCCGGGGAGCTGTTTTTT	CASSMGMAGELFF
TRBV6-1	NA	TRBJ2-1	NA	TGTGCCAGCAGCATCTTCAAAGGGAAGAGGGAGTTGGGTAATGAGCAGTTCTTC	CASSIFKGKRELGNEQFF
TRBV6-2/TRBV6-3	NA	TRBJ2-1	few	TGTGCCAGCGGGGAGGAGGAATACAATGAGCAGTTCTTC	CASGEEEYNEQFF
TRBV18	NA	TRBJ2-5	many	TGTGCCAGCTCACCACCGAATTGGGAGACCCAGTACTTC	CASSPPNWETQYF
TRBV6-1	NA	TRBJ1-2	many	TGTGCCAGCAGTTCCCCCGGAACAGTGGGCTATGGCTACACCTTC	CASSSPGTVGYGYTF
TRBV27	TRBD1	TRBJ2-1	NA	TGTGCCAGCAGTTTAGTGGGACAGGGGGAAGGTCTCAATGAGCAGTTCTTC	CASSLVGQGEGLNEQFF
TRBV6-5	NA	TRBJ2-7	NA	TGTGCCAGCAGTTACCAGGCAGGGGGGTTGTACGAGCAGTACTTC	CASSYQAGGLYEQYF